The rows below give T cell receptor beta chains drawn from one sample of a study of blood T cell repertoires in COVID-19. The data were produced by immunoSEQ multiplex PCR, yet TCRdb's version contains in-frame clones alone and is incomplete. The sample has tens of thousands of clones, about 90% seen once. The material sequenced was peripheral blood. These receptor sequences come from a woman aged 80 or over in a cohort sampled during active or convalescent COVID-19. CDR3s include the opening cysteine and the closing phenylalanine or tryptophan. The D gene is left open where the match is weak. Where a row states a size, it is once, few, many or the class of an expanded clone; other rows omit it.

NA | TRBJ1-2 | TRBV9 | TRBD1 | TGTGCCAGCAGCGTAGTTCCGGGACAGGGGGCGAGAGCTGATTCAACTGGAGGCTACACCTTC | CASSVVPGQGARADSTGGYTF
NA | TRBJ2-5 | TRBV5-1 | TRBD2 | TGCGCCAGCAGCTTGGAATTTGCTAGCGGCCAAGAGACCCAGTACTTC | CASSLEFASGQETQYF
NA | TRBJ2-7 | TRBV9 | NA | TGTGCCAGCAGTGGAGGGACAGACGGGCAGTACTTC | CASSGGTDGQYF
NA | TRBJ2-7 | TRBV29-1 | NA | TGCAGCGTTTTGGGTCAGGGTCTTCGCGAGCAGTACTTC | CSVLGQGLREQYF
NA | TRBJ2-5 | TRBV2 | NA | TGTGCCAGCAGTGAAGCCAGGGGTCGACAAGAGACCCAGTACTTC | CASSEARGRQETQYF
NA | TRBJ2-3 | TRBV4-2 | TRBD2 | TGTGCCAGCAGCTCCACTCTTAGCGGGGGTGGAGATACGCAGTATTTT | CASSSTLSGGGDTQYF
NA | TRBJ2-1 | TRBV7-8 | TRBD2 | TGTGCCAGCAGCTTAGCCCCCCGGTCGACTAGCGGGAGGGGACTCTCCTACAATGAGCAGTTCTTC | CASSLAPRSTSGRGLSYNEQFF
once | TRBJ2-5 | TRBV11-2 | NA | TGTGCCAGCAGGTGGCATACGTCCCAAGAGACCCAGTACTTC | CASRWHTSQETQYF
NA | TRBJ1-2 | TRBV4-1 | TRBD1 | TGCGCCAGCAGCCAGATAGGACAGGGCCTCTATGGCTACACCTTC | CASSQIGQGLYGYTF
NA | TRBJ2-5 | TRBV24-1 | NA | TGTGCCACCAGTGAACCAGGAGGTCAGGCCCAAGAGACCCAGTACTTC | CATSEPGGQAQETQYF
NA | TRBJ1-1 | TRBV9 | TRBD1 | TGTGCCAGCAGGTCAGGGGGACAGCCGAACACTGAAGCTTTCTTT | CASRSGGQPNTEAFF
NA | TRBJ1-2 | TRBV7-2 | NA | TGTGCCAGCAGCTACGTGAGACAGGACCCAGGTGGCTACACCTTC | CASSYVRQDPGGYTF
NA | TRBJ2-1 | TRBV7-2 | TRBD2 | TGTGCCAGTAGCTTAGCGGGACTAAACAATGAGCAGTTCTTC | CASSLAGLNNEQFF
few | TRBJ2-7 | TRBV5-1 | NA | TGCGCCAGCAGCTTGCCCCTTATGACTAGAATTGTCCACGAGCAGTACTTC | CASSLPLMTRIVHEQYF
NA | TRBJ2-1 | TRBV10-3 | TRBD2 | TGTGCCATCAGCCGACTAGCGGGAGACAATGAGCAGTTCTTC | CAISRLAGDNEQFF
NA | TRBJ1-1 | TRBV27 | NA | TGTGCCAGCAGTTTGAACGGGAACACTGAAGCTTTCTTT | CASSLNGNTEAFF
few | TRBJ1-2 | TRBV19 | NA | TGTGCCAGTAGTATAGTTGGGGGCGACTATGGCTACACCTTC | CASSIVGGDYGYTF
NA | TRBJ2-3 | TRBV4-1 | TRBD2 | TGCGCCAGCACTCTGGGAAAGATAGCGGGAACTGGTAGGGCAGATACGCAGTATTTT | CASTLGKIAGTGRADTQYF
NA | TRBJ2-1 | TRBV18 | NA | TGTGCCAGCTCATCTCAGGGGCGCGGATCCTACAATGAGCAGTTCTTC | CASSSQGRGSYNEQFF
NA | TRBJ2-7 | TRBV9 | NA | TGTGCCAGCAGCCCCTGGGCTAGCGAGAGCTCCTACGAGCAGTACTTC | CASSPWASESSYEQYF
NA | TRBJ1-1 | TRBV2 | TRBD1 | TGTGCCAGCAGTGCCGACAGGGGAGGAACTGAAGCTTTCTTT | CASSADRGGTEAFF
NA | TRBJ1-5 | TRBV2 | TRBD1 | TGTGCCAGCATTCAAGACAGGGGCAATCAGCCCCAGCATTTT | CASIQDRGNQPQHF
NA | TRBJ2-7 | TRBV9 | NA | TGTGCCAGCAGCCCGGGACTTACCCCCTACGAGCAGTACTTC | CASSPGLTPYEQYF
NA | TRBJ1-1 | TRBV5-4 | NA | TGTGCCAGCAGCTCGAAGGACAGCCTAAACACTGAAGCTTTCTTT | CASSSKDSLNTEAFF
NA | TRBJ1-3 | TRBV3-1/TRBV3-2 | NA | TGTGCCAGCAGCAACCGGGACAACTCTGGAAACACCATATATTTT | CASSNRDNSGNTIYF
once | TRBJ1-5 | TRBV4-1 | TRBD1 | TGCGCCAGCAGCTCAGGGGGGCAGGGCTGGCCCCAGCATTTT | CASSSGGQGWPQHF
NA | TRBJ2-7 | TRBV4-2 | NA | TGTGCCAGCAGCCGATCAGAATCCGGGGCAAGGGGGGAGCAGTACTTC | CASSRSESGARGEQYF
few | TRBJ1-5 | TRBV12-3/TRBV12-4 | NA | TGTGCCAGCAGCCTTACAGGGCCCCAGCCCCAGCATTTT | CASSLTGPQPQHF
few | TRBJ1-6 | TRBV4-2 | NA | TGTGCCAGCAGCCAAGGGAAGCAGGGGAACTCACCCCTCCACTTT | CASSQGKQGNSPLHF
NA | TRBJ1-3 | TRBV2 | NA | TGTGCCAGCACCGCTACAGGGTCTGGAAACACCATATATTTT | CASTATGSGNTIYF
NA | TRBJ2-7 | TRBV5-1 | NA | TGCGCCAGCAGCGGGGCCTCGGACGAGCAGTACTTC | CASSGASDEQYF
NA | TRBJ2-7 | TRBV7-2 | TRBD2 | TGTGCCAGCAGCCTCAGAGTTACTAGCGGAGCGCCCTCCGAGCAGTACTTC | CASSLRVTSGAPSEQYF
NA | TRBJ1-5 | TRBV10-3 | NA | TGTGCCATCTCGGGGACAATTAGCAATCAGCCCCAGCATTTT | CAISGTISNQPQHF
once | TRBJ2-3 | TRBV30 | NA | TGTGCCTGGAGTTTAAACAGGGGCACAGATACGCAGTATTTT | CAWSLNRGTDTQYF
NA | TRBJ1-2 | TRBV6-2/TRBV6-3 | NA | TGTGCCAGCAGCAACGCAGGGGCCACTGGCTACACCTTC | CASSNAGATGYTF
NA | TRBJ1-2 | TRBV12-3/TRBV12-4 | NA | TGTGCCAGCAGCCCCTCCTTCGGGGATGGCTACACCTTC | CASSPSFGDGYTF
NA | TRBJ2-3 | TRBV7-2 | TRBD2 | TGTGCCAGCAGCCCCCCAGCGGGGCGGGGCACAGATACGCAGTATTTT | CASSPPAGRGTDTQYF
NA | TRBJ1-5 | TRBV2 | TRBD1 | TGTGCCAGCTCCCGACCAGGGGGAGGATGGGGGCCCCAGCATTTT | CASSRPGGGWGPQHF
NA | TRBJ1-2 | TRBV18 | NA | TGTGCCAGCTCACCGGGCAGGGTTGGCTACACCTTC | CASSPGRVGYTF
NA | TRBJ2-3 | TRBV10-3 | NA | TGTGCCATCAGCGCCGGATCGCGAGGCGCAGATACGCAGTATTTT | CAISAGSRGADTQYF
NA | TRBJ1-4 | TRBV6-5 | TRBD1 | TGTGCCAGCACTAACTACGGGACAGGGAGTGAAAAACTGTTTTTT | CASTNYGTGSEKLFF
NA | TRBJ2-1 | TRBV4-3 | NA | TGCGCCAGCAGCCAAGAGAGGGCGAGCGGAGCATACAATGAGCAGTTCTTC | CASSQERASGAYNEQFF
NA | TRBJ1-6 | TRBV5-4 | NA | TGTGCCAGCAGCTATGAGCGGGGTTCACCCCTCCACTTT | CASSYERGSPLHF
NA | TRBJ2-1 | TRBV6-2/TRBV6-3 | NA | TGTGCCAGCAGTTACTCGGCCCAGCAGCGGGTCCACAATGAGCAGTTCTTC | CASSYSAQQRVHNEQFF
NA | TRBJ2-3 | TRBV29-1 | TRBD2 | TGCAGCGTTGGGGGGGGAGAGATATCAGATACGCAGTATTTT | CSVGGGEISDTQYF
once | TRBJ1-2 | TRBV11-2 | TRBD1 | TGTGCCAGCAGCGGACAGGGCCACTATGGCTACACCTTC | CASSGQGHYGYTF
NA | TRBJ1-1 | TRBV9 | TRBD1 | TGTGCCAGCAGCTTCACGGACAGGGGGACTGAAGCTTTCTTT | CASSFTDRGTEAFF
NA | TRBJ2-3 | TRBV5-4 | TRBD2 | TGTGCCAGCAGCGCGGGTAGCGGGATCGGGACAGATACGCAGTATTTT | CASSAGSGIGTDTQYF
NA | TRBJ1-4 | TRBV20-1 | NA | TGCAGTGCAAGAGACGGTGTGAAACTGTTTTTT | CSARDGVKLFF
NA | TRBJ1-1 | TRBV7-2 | NA | TGTGCCAGCAGCTTAAATCTGGGGCCGGACACTGAAGCTTTCTTT | CASSLNLGPDTEAFF
NA | TRBJ1-3 | TRBV9 | NA | TGTGCCAGCAGCGTAGGACAGCTAATCAAGGGAAACACCATATATTTT | CASSVGQLIKGNTIYF
NA | TRBJ1-1 | TRBV27 | TRBD1 | TGTGCCAGCACACGGGACAGGGGGACTACTGAAGCTTTCTTT | CASTRDRGTTEAFF
NA | TRBJ2-7 | TRBV7-8 | NA | TGTGCCAGCAGCTTAGTCGTGTCGGGCGAGCAGTACTTC | CASSLVVSGEQYF
NA | TRBJ2-7 | TRBV6-5 | TRBD1 | TGTGCCAGCAAAGACCGGGACAGAATGACCTACGAGCAGTACTTC | CASKDRDRMTYEQYF
NA | TRBJ1-5 | TRBV5-1 | NA | TGCGCCAGCAGCCCTGGGGGAGGTAGCAATCAGCCCCAGCATTTT | CASSPGGGSNQPQHF
NA | TRBJ2-7 | TRBV12-3/TRBV12-4 | TRBD2 | TGTGCCAGCAGCCCGGGACTAGGGGGGCAAGAGTACTTC | CASSPGLGGQEYF
NA | TRBJ1-5 | TRBV7-8 | NA | TGTGCCAGCAGCTCATTAAAACAGGGAGCTAATAGCAATCAGCCCCAGCATTTT | CASSSLKQGANSNQPQHF